This passage covers 4 T cell receptor beta chains from one sample sequenced in a study of T cell responses to AZD1222 COVID-19 vaccine. Sequencing was performed with immunoSEQ multiplex PCR; in TCRdb, only in-frame clones are kept and a portion is missing. The sample shows around 110,000 clones, around 90% of them seen only once. The sequencing here drew on peripheral blood, taken on day 0 of AZD1222 vaccination. Receptor source: an adult in good health.

The J gene is TRBJ2-7, the V gene TRBV7-9, with D maybe TRBD2 (6 bases). Germline V gene sequence: CDR1 SEHNR, CDR2 FQNEAQ (reference sequence). V was pared by 3 bases and J by 2 bases, with 11 bases between. The CDR3 totals 14 residues. Written as DNA, the CDR3 is TGTGCCAGCAGCTTGGACGGGGGACCCTACGAGCAGTACTTC. Protein sequence: CASSLDGGPYEQYF.

The rearrangement links TRBV4-3 to TRBJ1-6; D unclear. CDR3 length: 13 amino acids. Trimming cost V 0 bases and J 8 bases, with 5 bases left between them. Germline values: CDR1 LGHNA, CDR2 YSLEER. This chain's CDR3 is CASSQDSYSPLHF. CDR3 nucleotides: TGCGCCAGCAGCCAAGATAGCTATTCACCCCTCCACTTT.

This clone is a singleton in its sample. V is TRBV2 and J is TRBJ1-1; D is ambiguous. V shed 8 bases and J shed 6 bases, with 10 bases lying between them. The CDR3 contains 11 residues. Per the germline V gene, CDR1 is SNHLY and CDR2 is FYNNEI. CDR3 amino acids: CASGKGPEAFF. In nucleotides, the CDR3 is TGTGCCAGCGGGAAAGGGCCTGAAGCTTTCTTT.

This chain links TRBV7-9 with TRBJ2-3; unclear D gene. The V end was cut by 5 bases, the J end by 1 base, with 7 bases between. The CDR3 loop spans 13 amino acids. The germline gives CDR1 SEHNR, CDR2 FQNEAQ (reference sequence). CDR3 loop: CASSPQGTDTQYF. The CDR3 nucleotides are TGTGCCAGCAGCCCCCAGGGCACAGATACGCAGTATTTT.